Listed below are T cell receptor beta chains from one sample, sequenced in a study of blood T cell repertoires in COVID-19. The assay was immunoSEQ multiplex PCR, and TCRdb's table has in-frame clones only and misses some. The sample records 250,000 to 400,000 clones, about 90% being singletons. Sequenced sample: peripheral blood. These receptors were obtained from a woman in her twenties or thirties with COVID-19, enrolled during active disease. CDR3s include the opening cysteine and the closing phenylalanine or tryptophan. The D gene is left open where the match is weak. Clone size is shown for a subset of rows, as once, few, many or a class of expanded clone.

D	size	V	J	CDR3	DNA
-	-	TRBV11-2	TRBJ2-5	CASSLGSGGTFFETQYF	TGTGCCAGCAGCTTAGGCTCCGGCGGGACTTTTTTTGAGACCCAGTACTTC
TRBD2	-	TRBV5-1	TRBJ2-7	CASSLGVSGSAEQYF	TGCGCCAGCAGCTTGGGTGTTAGCGGGAGTGCCGAGCAGTACTTC
TRBD2	-	TRBV5-1	TRBJ2-1	CASSPGGSGGYNEQFF	TGCGCCAGCAGCCCGGGGGGTAGCGGGGGTTACAATGAGCAGTTCTTC
-	-	TRBV28	TRBJ1-2	CASSPQLGARGYTF	TGTGCCAGCAGTCCGCAACTGGGGGCGCGAGGCTACACCTTC
-	-	TRBV30	TRBJ2-1	CAWSVLVSNEQFF	TGTGCCTGGAGTGTACTAGTTTCGAATGAGCAGTTCTTC
TRBD2	-	TRBV15	TRBJ2-3	CATSRQRLAGTDTQYF	TGTGCCACCAGCAGGCAAAGACTAGCGGGCACAGATACGCAGTATTTT
-	-	TRBV5-4	TRBJ2-6	CASSLLASGANVLTF	TGTGCCAGCAGCTTGTTAGCGTCTGGGGCCAACGTCCTGACTTTC
-	once	TRBV6-1	TRBJ2-7	CASSYSVYDYEQYF	TGTGCCAGCAGTTATTCGGTTTATGACTACGAGCAGTACTTC
TRBD1	-	TRBV12-5	TRBJ1-2	CASGLANLRDRHYGYTF	TGTGCTAGTGGTTTGGCAAACCTAAGGGACAGACACTATGGCTACACCTTC
-	few	TRBV27	TRBJ1-2	CASSSERRGSYGYTF	TGTGCCAGCAGTTCTGAGAGAAGGGGAAGCTATGGCTACACCTTC
TRBD2	-	TRBV29-1	TRBJ2-7	CSVEDPRGVEQYF	TGCAGCGTTGAAGATCCTCGGGGGGTCGAGCAGTACTTC
-	-	TRBV19	TRBJ1-2	CASSEEQQPFYGYTF	TGTGCCAGTAGTGAGGAGCAGCAACCTTTCTATGGCTACACCTTC
-	-	TRBV6-6	TRBJ1-2	CATAADRYSYGYTF	TGTGCCACCGCTGCGGACAGATATAGCTATGGCTACACCTTC
TRBD2	-	TRBV5-1	TRBJ2-1	CASSRGLAGLDNEQFF	TGCGCCAGCAGCCGAGGACTAGCGGGACTCGACAATGAGCAGTTCTTC
TRBD2	once	TRBV6-4	TRBJ2-2	CASSRTSGITGELFF	TGTGCCAGCAGTCGGACTAGCGGGATCACCGGGGAGCTGTTTTTT
TRBD2	-	TRBV11-2	TRBJ2-7	CASSLGPVTSRHEQYF	TGTGCCAGCAGCTTAGGACCTGTGACTAGCAGGCACGAGCAGTACTTC
TRBD2	-	TRBV7-9	TRBJ2-1	CASSLDVAGSDNEQFF	TGTGCCAGCAGCTTAGACGTAGCGGGGAGTGACAATGAGCAGTTCTTC
TRBD2	-	TRBV5-1	TRBJ2-5	CASRWEGETQYF	TGCGCCAGCAGATGGGAGGGGGAGACCCAGTACTTC
-	-	TRBV9	TRBJ1-2	CASSSWTENYGYTF	TGTGCCAGCAGCTCATGGACAGAAAACTATGGCTACACCTTC
-	-	TRBV5-1	TRBJ2-5	CASSSRTGSGETQYF	TGCGCCAGCAGCTCCCGGACGGGGAGTGGGGAGACCCAGTACTTC
-	-	TRBV3-1/TRBV3-2	TRBJ1-1	CASSTKGFGTEAFF	TGTGCCAGCAGCACGAAGGGGTTTGGGACTGAAGCTTTCTTT
-	-	TRBV5-1	TRBJ2-1	CASSLSSNEQFF	TGCGCCAGCAGCTTGAGTAGCAATGAGCAGTTCTTC
-	-	TRBV10-3	TRBJ1-2	CASIPGTPNYGYTF	TGTGCCAGTATTCCCGGGACACCTAACTATGGCTACACCTTC
TRBD1	-	TRBV9	TRBJ2-2	CASSVRPGTGDKGTGELFF	TGTGCCAGCAGCGTTCGTCCCGGGACAGGGGACAAGGGCACCGGGGAGCTGTTTTTT
TRBD2	-	TRBV6-5	TRBJ2-1	CASSYVLAGGYNEQFF	TGTGCCAGCAGTTACGTCCTAGCGGGAGGGTACAATGAGCAGTTCTTC
TRBD1	-	TRBV6-5	TRBJ1-1	CASSKPGTGEAFF	TGTGCCAGCAGTAAACCCGGGACAGGGGAAGCTTTCTTT
TRBD1	-	TRBV19	TRBJ2-1	CASSMWDSAFNEQFF	TGTGCCAGTAGTATGTGGGACAGTGCTTTCAATGAGCAGTTCTTC
-	-	TRBV7-2	TRBJ1-5	CASSSGLVNQPQHF	TGTGCCAGCAGCTCGGGACTCGTAAATCAGCCCCAGCATTTT
TRBD1	-	TRBV7-9	TRBJ2-7	CASVHRDRGLGEQYF	TGTGCCAGCGTACACCGGGACAGGGGGCTTGGAGAGCAGTACTTC
-	-	TRBV5-4	TRBJ2-5	CASSFFGVQETQYF	TGTGCCAGCAGCTTTTTTGGAGTCCAAGAGACCCAGTACTTC
TRBD2	-	TRBV29-1	TRBJ2-3	CSVAPIAGGVTQYF	TGCAGCGTTGCCCCTATAGCGGGAGGAGTAACGCAGTATTTT
-	-	TRBV6-5	TRBJ1-1	CASSSQADMNTEAFF	TGTGCCAGCAGTTCCCAGGCCGATATGAACACTGAAGCTTTCTTT
-	-	TRBV10-3	TRBJ1-4	CAISEARGNEKLFF	TGTGCCATCAGTGAGGCCAGGGGAAATGAAAAACTGTTTTTT
-	-	TRBV12-5	TRBJ1-1	CASGLRGATEAFF	TGTGCTAGTGGTTTAAGGGGCGCCACTGAAGCTTTCTTT
TRBD2	once	TRBV5-4	TRBJ2-1	CASSSGLAGGGEQFF	TGTGCCAGCAGCTCGGGACTAGCGGGAGGGGGAGAGCAGTTCTTC
-	-	TRBV4-1	TRBJ1-4	CASSQPIARDFEKLFF	TGCGCCAGCAGCCAGCCAATCGCCAGGGACTTTGAAAAACTGTTTTTT
TRBD1	-	TRBV28	TRBJ1-6	CASTGTGDSPLHF	TGTGCCAGCACCGGGACAGGGGATTCACCCCTCCACTTT
-	few	TRBV5-1	TRBJ2-3	CASSPYRDNTDTQYF	TGCGCCAGCAGCCCGTACCGGGATAACACAGATACGCAGTATTTT
TRBD2	-	TRBV15	TRBJ2-7	CATSRDLGTTYEQYF	TGTGCCACCAGCAGAGATTTAGGGACTACATACGAGCAGTACTTC
-	-	TRBV6-6	TRBJ1-2	CASSFRGRDYGYTF	TGTGCCAGCAGTTTTCGTGGGAGGGACTATGGCTACACCTTC
-	-	TRBV9	TRBJ1-2	CASSVDPQGQSYGYTF	TGTGCCAGCAGCGTAGATCCGCAGGGCCAAAGCTATGGCTACACCTTC
-	-	TRBV5-4	TRBJ2-7	CASSGDNYEQYF	TGTGCCAGCAGCGGGGACAACTACGAGCAGTACTTC
TRBD2	-	TRBV3-1/TRBV3-2	TRBJ2-7	CASSPASGSRYEQYF	TGTGCCAGCAGCCCCGCTAGCGGGAGTCGCTACGAGCAGTACTTC
-	-	TRBV7-9	TRBJ2-3	CASSSPLVPGSGGDTQYF	TGTGCCAGCAGCTCGCCGCTCGTCCCTGGAAGTGGAGGAGATACGCAGTATTTT
-	-	TRBV27	TRBJ2-7	CASSPRGLLYEQYF	TGTGCCAGCTCCCCCCGGGGACTGCTCTACGAGCAGTACTTC
-	-	TRBV2	TRBJ2-5	CASSDQRLETQYF	TGTGCCAGCAGTGACCAGAGGCTGGAGACCCAGTACTTC